Below, 24 T cell receptor beta chains from the same sample are listed, as sequenced in a study of T cells in Graves' hyperthyroidism and ophthalmopathy. The source material, RNA transcripts, was used to amplify TCR beta CDR3 regions. TCR CDR3 underwent first-round RT-PCR with the HTBI primer set. One entry per CDR3 protein, called by TCRdb with MiXCR from the multiplex PCR reads. Counted here are roughly 400,000 distinct CDR3 sequences, 11% to 15% occurring once; the ten biggest clones make up 25% to 30%. The sample consisted of blood. The source is a man aged 50 or older with Graves' ophthalmopathy.

This clonotype was seen ten or more times. The chain is built from TRBV11-3 and TRBJ2-3; D remains unclear. This CDR3 contains 15 residues. V lost 5 bases and J 1 base, leaving 13 bases between the germline ends. Germline CDR1 SGHNT, CDR2 YENEEA. CDR3 DNA: TGTGCCAGCAGCCTAATTCCTACGGGCACAGATACGCAGTATTTT. Translation: CASSLIPTGTDTQYF. The full variable domain, with the rest looked up from reference TRBV11-3 and TRBJ2-3, is EAGVVQSPRYKIIEKKQPVAFWCNPISGHNTLYWYLQNLGQGPELLIRYENEEAVDDSQLPKDRFSAERLKGVDSTLKIQPAELGDSAVYLCASSLIPTGTDTQYFGPGTRLTVL.

The sample holds a few counts of this clonotype. The chain couples TRBV27 to TRBJ1-2, with D perhaps TRBD1 (5 bases). CDR3 length: 15 residues. Germline assignment: CDR1 MNHEY and CDR2 SMNVEV (reference sequence). Deletions cut 2 bases from V and 7 bases from J, with 17 bases between. The CDR3 loop is CASSLIGVGLSGYTF. In nucleotides, the CDR3 is TGTGCCAGCAGTTTAATAGGGGTTGGCTTAAGTGGCTACACCTTC.

This clonotype appeared many times. CDR3 sequence reads: CAWSETGLYPGNTIYF. The CDR3, as DNA: TGTGCCTGGAGTGAGACAGGGCTCTACCCTGGAAACACCATATATTTT. V gene TRBV30 combines with J gene TRBJ1-3, with 7 bases that match TRBD1. CDR3 length: 16 amino acids. CDR1 is GTSNPN and CDR2 is SVGIG in the germline V gene (reference sequence). J gave up 2 bases and V 1 base, and 8 bases lay outside the gene matches.

The table lists this clonotype with many counts. This chain links TRBV2 with TRBJ2-2, with 8 positions matching TRBD2. J lost 5 bases, V lost 4 bases, and 18 bases had no gene match. This CDR3 is 19 amino acids long. Germline-derived CDR1 and CDR2 are SNHLY and FYNNEI. The CDR3 spells CASSGGLAAGVGETGELFF. CDR3 nucleotide sequence: TGTGCCAGCAGTGGGGGTCTGGCAGCGGGAGTAGGGGAAACCGGGGAGCTGTTTTTT. Drawing the rest from reference TRBV2 and TRBJ2-2, the complete variable domain is EPEVTQTPSHQVTQMGQEVILRCVPISNHLYFYWYRQILGQKVEFLVSFYNNEISEKSEIFDDQFSVERPDGSNFTLKIRSTKLEDSAMYFCASSGGLAAGVGETGELFFGEGSRLTVL.

In its sample, this clonotype was seen many times. This chain connects TRBV2 to TRBJ2-7; 11 bases agree with TRBD2. This CDR3 is built from 16 residues. Trimming cost V 7 bases and J 5 bases; bases outside gene matches: 13. The germline CDR1 and CDR2 sequences are SNHLY and FYNNEI. In DNA, the CDR3 is TGTGCCAGCACCGGATTGGGACTAGCGGAAAAGGACGAGCAGTACTTC. This codes for CASTGLGLAEKDEQYF. The full variable domain, with the rest looked up from reference TRBV2 and TRBJ2-7, is EPEVTQTPSHQVTQMGQEVILRCVPISNHLYFYWYRQILGQKVEFLVSFYNNEISEKSEIFDDQFSVERPDGSNFTLKIRSTKLEDSAMYFCASTGLGLAEKDEQYFGPGTRLTVT.

This clonotype was observed many times. The chain combines TRBV5-1 with TRBJ2-1; possible D gene TRBD2, 5 bases. V lost 2 bases, J lost 9 bases, and 15 bases lay in between. The V gene's germline CDR1 is SGHRS and CDR2 YFSETQ. The CDR3 has 14 amino acids. The CDR3 spells CASSLDPSPLEQFF. The CDR3 DNA reads as TGCGCCAGCAGCTTAGATCCTAGCCCCCTTGAGCAGTTCTTC.

CDR3 sequence reads: CASSVSVRDEQFF. DNA for the CDR3: TGTGCCAGCAGCGTATCAGTTAGGGATGAGCAGTTCTTC. The chain recombines TRBV9 with TRBJ2-1; D is unresolved. Germline CDR1 is SGDLS and CDR2 is YYNGEE. Trimming stripped 1 base from V and 8 bases from J, with 10 bases between. This CDR3 has 13 residues. The full variable domain, completed using reference TRBV9 and TRBJ2-1, is DSGVTQTPKHLITATGQRVTLRCSPRSGDLSVYWYQQSLDQGLQFLIQYYNGEERAKGNILERFSAQQFPDLHSELNLSSLELGDSALYFCASSVSVRDEQFFGPGTRLTVL.

This clonotype was counted many times. This chain connects TRBV2 to TRBJ1-1; tentatively, D is TRBD1 (6 bases). CDR1 and CDR2 (germline): SNHLY, FYNNEI. V lost 6 bases and J 1 base, leaving 9 bases between the germline ends. The CDR3 consists of 13 residues. Written as DNA, the CDR3 is TGTGCCAGCAGATTGACAGGGAACACTGAAGCTTTCTTT. It yields the protein CASRLTGNTEAFF.

This clonotype has at least ten counts. The J gene is TRBJ1-2, the V gene TRBV30; D remains ambiguous. Germline V gene lookup returns CDR1 GTSNPN and CDR2 SVGIG (reference sequence). This CDR3 region has 11 residues. Trimming took off 2 bases at V and 6 bases at J, with 7 bases between the two ends. CDR3 in amino acids: CAWSRQHGYTF. The CDR3 DNA follows: TGTGCCTGGAGTAGGCAGCATGGCTACACCTTC.

J is TRBJ1-4 and V is TRBV6-5; D not certain. Germline CDR1 reads MNHEY; CDR2 reads SVGAGI. The CDR3 extends over 14 amino acids. Trimming took off 2 bases at V and 0 bases at J, with 4 bases between the two ends. The DNA for the CDR3 is TGTGCCAGCAGTTACAGTGCAACTAATGAAAAACTGTTTTTT. Translation gives CASSYSATNEKLFF.

Ten or more counts support this clonotype. This chain uses TRBV27 with TRBJ2-1, with TRBD2 identical over 8 bases. The germline gives CDR1 MNHEY, CDR2 SMNVEV (reference sequence). V trimming: 3 bases; J trimming: 8 bases; junction bases outside the gene matches: 9. The CDR3 has 15 residues. CDR3: CASSLDGRVYDEQFF. CDR3 sequence (DNA): TGTGCCAGCAGTTTGGACGGGAGGGTGTACGATGAGCAGTTCTTC.

At least ten counts were recorded for this clonotype. The V gene is TRBV7-9, the J gene TRBJ1-1; a weak D match, TRBD1 (5 bases). Trimming cost V 5 bases and J 8 bases, with 18 bases left between them. CDR3 length: 14 residues. Germline V gene data show CDR1 as SEHNR and CDR2 as FQNEAQ (reference sequence). CDR3 sequence (DNA): TGTGCCAGCAGCCCACTCGGGACCGCAAGAGAAGCTTTCTTT. It codes for CASSPLGTAREAFF.

The V call is TRBV7-6, the J call TRBJ2-7; D is possibly TRBD2 (6 bases). The CDR3 is 14 residues long. The germline CDR1 and CDR2 sequences are SGHVS and FNYEAQ. V gave up 4 bases and J gave up 2 bases, with 12 bases separating them. The CDR3 bases are TGTGCCAGCAGCTCCGGGGGAGGCGCCTACGAGCAGTACTTC. Translation: CASSSGGGAYEQYF.

Many counts were recorded for this clonotype. The genes are TRBV7-8 and TRBJ2-1, with 9 bases matching TRBD2. The V and J ends lost 5 bases and 7 bases, in that order; junction bases with no gene match: 12. CDR3 length: 16 residues. Germline CDR1 and CDR2: SGHVS and FQNEAQ. Here the CDR3 reads CASSLGGRAYRNEQFF. CDR3 coding DNA: TGTGCCAGCAGCCTAGGCGGGAGGGCCTATAGGAATGAGCAGTTCTTC.

This clonotype came up many times. The chain links TRBV5-1 to TRBJ2-1; TRBD2 agrees at 11 bases. With 4 bases clipped from V and 9 bases from J, the junction kept 9 bases outside the gene matches. The V gene's germline CDR1 is SGHRS and CDR2 YFSETQ. The CDR3 contains 15 residues. CDR3 coding DNA: TGCGCCAGCAGCCTCGGTAGCGGGAGGGCCCGTGAGCAGTTCTTC. Translation: CASSLGSGRAREQFF. Full variable domain (missing parts from reference TRBV5-1 and TRBJ2-1): KAGVTQTPRYLIKTRGQQVTLSCSPISGHRSVSWYQQTPGQGLQFLFEYFSETQRNKGNFPGRFSGRQFSNSRSEMNVSTLELGDSALYLCASSLGSGRAREQFFGPGTRLTVL.

At least ten counts were recorded for this clonotype. The V and J genes are TRBV5-1 and TRBJ2-3; TRBD1 matches at 7 bases. Trimming took 3 bases from V and 4 from J; bases not matched to a gene: 5. Germline CDR1 reads SGHRS; CDR2 reads YFSETQ. This CDR3 has 14 residues. The CDR3 loop reads CASSSTGDPDTQYF. As DNA, the CDR3 is TGCGCCAGCAGCTCAACAGGGGACCCAGATACGCAGTATTTT.

Ten or more counts support this clonotype. CDR3 bases: TGTGCCAGCAGCCAATTGGGACTAGCGGGAGGATCTGACAAGACCCAGTACTTC. Its protein product is CASSQLGLAGGSDKTQYF. The V gene is TRBV7-8, the J gene TRBJ2-5; 15 nucleotides line up with TRBD2. Per germline, CDR1 SGHVS and CDR2 FQNEAQ. Trimming at V came to 5 bases and at J to 6 bases, leaving 13 bases not matched to a gene. This CDR3 spans 18 amino acids.

In its sample, this clonotype was seen many times. The V call is TRBV2, the J call TRBJ2-3; perhaps TRBD1 as D (6 bases). The CDR3 is 15 residues long. The germline gives CDR1 SNHLY, CDR2 FYNNEI. Trimming pared 5 bases from V and 6 bases from J, leaving 18 bases between. The CDR3 DNA is TGTGCCAGCAGTTTACAGGGTACGGGCTCGGATACGCAGTATTTT. As protein: CASSLQGTGSDTQYF.

The rearrangement joins TRBV9 to TRBJ2-1; perhaps D is TRBD1 or TRBD2 (5 bases each). Germline values: CDR1 SGDLS, CDR2 YYNGEE. Trimming pared 3 bases from V and 8 bases from J, leaving 21 bases between. The CDR3 is made up of 16 amino acids. CDR3 sequence reads: CASSGKPGASRDEQFF. As DNA, the CDR3 is TGTGCCAGCAGCGGAAAGCCCGGGGCCTCGAGGGATGAGCAGTTCTTC.

The chain employs TRBV4-1 and TRBJ2-3, with 7 bases fitting TRBD2. Unmatched junction bases numbered 3, after V lost 1 base and J lost 2 bases. CDR3 length: 15 residues. Germline V lookup: CDR1 MGHRA, CDR2 YSYEKL. CDR3 residues: CASSQGLAVTDTQYF. In DNA, the CDR3 is TGCGCCAGCAGCCAAGGTCTAGCGGTCACAGATACGCAGTATTTT.

This clonotype came up a few times. The rearrangement links TRBV29-1 to TRBJ2-1, with 12 bases fitting TRBD1. CDR3 length: 15 amino acids. The germline gives CDR1 SQVTM, CDR2 ANQGSEA. Trimming took 6 bases from V and 5 from J; bases not matched to a gene: 8. The CDR3 DNA sequence: TGCAGCGTCGGTCGGGGACAGGGGGCCCACAATGAGCAGTTCTTC. Translating gives CSVGRGQGAHNEQFF.

The chain couples TRBV11-2 to TRBJ2-4, with D perhaps given as TRBD1 or TRBD2 (6 bases each). CDR3 size: 14 residues. Trimming took off 5 bases at V and 3 bases at J, with 11 bases between the two ends. Germline CDR1 is SGHAT and CDR2 is FQNNGV. The CDR3 protein is CASSGGGDKNIQYF. The CDR3 bases are TGTGCCAGCAGCGGGGGCGGGGACAAAAACATTCAGTACTTC. Drawing the rest from reference TRBV11-2 and TRBJ2-4, the complete variable domain is EAGVAQSPRYKIIEKRQSVAFWCNPISGHATLYWYQQILGQGPKLLIQFQNNGVVDDSQLPKDRFSAERLKGVDSTLKIQPAKLEDSAVYLCASSGGGDKNIQYFGAGTRLSVL.

The gene calls are TRBV18 and TRBJ1-1; the D is unclear. Germline values: CDR1 KGHSH, CDR2 LQKENI. The CDR3 loop spans 13 amino acids. Trimming left V 0 bases short and J 5 bases short, with 7 bases between. The CDR3 nucleotides are TGTGCCAGCTCACCACCCCCCCGGACTGAAGCTTTCTTT. This sequence encodes CASSPPPRTEAFF. The full variable domain, with the rest looked up from reference TRBV18 and TRBJ1-1, is NAGVMQNPRHLVRRRGQEARLRCSPMKGHSHVYWYRQLPEEGLKFMVYLQKENIIDESGMPKERFSAEFPKEGPSILRIQQVVRGDSAAYFCASSPPPRTEAFFGQGTRLTVV.

The V gene is TRBV6-1, the J gene TRBJ2-1; perhaps TRBD2 as D (6 bases). The germline gives CDR1 MNHNS, CDR2 SASEGT. The CDR3 runs 15 residues. V shed 2 bases and J shed 7 bases, with 15 bases lying between them. The CDR3: CASSETPGVGNEQFF. CDR3 sequence (DNA): TGTGCCAGCAGTGAAACTCCGGGAGTGGGGAATGAGCAGTTCTTC.